Below, one T cell receptor (beta chain) is given with its context. Its target antigen remains unknown. Base qualities are missing; no much larger clone stands one base away. For roughly five healthy donors, sorted CD8+ T cells taken from blood, dermis and epidermis had their TCR beta CDR3 regions analysed. All TCR-sequenced donors were healthy individuals, and each provided both blood and skin samples. Before TCR beta sequencing, CD8+ T cell populations were isolated by sorting. This specimen comes from a study of CD49a tissue-resident CD8 T cells in human skin (TCRdb year 2017). With regard to the full study: The study examined tissue-resident memory CD8+ T cell subsets in human skin defined by CD49a, CD69 and CD103 expression.

V is pared back by 6 bases and J by 0 bases, with 12 bases lying between the germline termini. As encoded in the germline V gene, CDR1 is MNHNS while CDR2 is SASEGT. The CDR3 runs 14 amino acids, cysteine and phenylalanine included. Only the CDR3 region is kept as DNA, spanning 42 bases read in frame from base 1. Libraries were constructed by the immunoSEQ multiplex PCR assay. The authors' pipeline ran thus. Frequencies of TCR V beta family usage were compared among the sorted CD8+ T cell populations from blood, dermis and epidermis. Drawn from immuneACCESS, this table holds only the in-frame rearrangements with V and J called that TCRdb kept. Clones are partly lost; checked studies trace under half to an unresolved V gene and leave the rest unexplained. Clonal size and the V and J genes are those of that table, whereas D and trimming came from the DNA. The sample includes approximately 310 clones, with about 80% observed a single time. The ten largest make up around 40% of the sample.

The receptor was derived from a human donor in good health. The sample comprised CLA- CD8+ effector memory T cells sorted from blood. The rearranged segments are TRBV6-1 and TRBJ2-7, and the D gene may be TRBD2, 6 bases matching. The CDR3 here reads CASRDSSDSYEQYF. The DNA sequence follows: TGTGCCAGCAGGGATTCTAGCGACTCCTACGAGCAGTACTTC.